This T cell receptor beta chain was sequenced in a study of CD8+CD57+ T cells in acquired aplastic anemia. At the level of the study: An average of roughly 10 million reads for CD4+ cells was obtained from healthy donors.

According to the study, genomic DNA was the template for TCR beta VDJ and CDR3 profiling. TCRdb itself ran the reads through MiXCR, one entry per CDR3 protein. The sample comprises around 400,000 distinct CDR3 sequences, 60% to 80% of which are singletons, and approximately 3.9% rests with the top ten. Study-level points and caveats: Between patients and controls, around 30 CD8+ CDR3 sequences were found in common. No significant difference in CD8+ Simpson's diversity was found between patients and controls.

CDR1 and CDR2 from the germline V gene are SGHDT and YYEEEE. CDR3 length equals 13 residues. V was cut by 6 bases and J by 5 bases, with 11 bases left in between. As for this clonotype: Its specificity is unknown.

Input material: sorted CD4+, CD8+, or CD8+CD57+ T cells (not recorded which) from PBMCs. The chain couples TRBV5-6 to TRBJ1-4; D is ambiguous. This receptor was taken from a human donor in good health, serving as a control. As DNA, the CDR3 is TGTGCCAGCAAAGGAGGGTTAAATGAAAAACTGTTTTTT. It yields the protein CASKGGLNEKLFF.